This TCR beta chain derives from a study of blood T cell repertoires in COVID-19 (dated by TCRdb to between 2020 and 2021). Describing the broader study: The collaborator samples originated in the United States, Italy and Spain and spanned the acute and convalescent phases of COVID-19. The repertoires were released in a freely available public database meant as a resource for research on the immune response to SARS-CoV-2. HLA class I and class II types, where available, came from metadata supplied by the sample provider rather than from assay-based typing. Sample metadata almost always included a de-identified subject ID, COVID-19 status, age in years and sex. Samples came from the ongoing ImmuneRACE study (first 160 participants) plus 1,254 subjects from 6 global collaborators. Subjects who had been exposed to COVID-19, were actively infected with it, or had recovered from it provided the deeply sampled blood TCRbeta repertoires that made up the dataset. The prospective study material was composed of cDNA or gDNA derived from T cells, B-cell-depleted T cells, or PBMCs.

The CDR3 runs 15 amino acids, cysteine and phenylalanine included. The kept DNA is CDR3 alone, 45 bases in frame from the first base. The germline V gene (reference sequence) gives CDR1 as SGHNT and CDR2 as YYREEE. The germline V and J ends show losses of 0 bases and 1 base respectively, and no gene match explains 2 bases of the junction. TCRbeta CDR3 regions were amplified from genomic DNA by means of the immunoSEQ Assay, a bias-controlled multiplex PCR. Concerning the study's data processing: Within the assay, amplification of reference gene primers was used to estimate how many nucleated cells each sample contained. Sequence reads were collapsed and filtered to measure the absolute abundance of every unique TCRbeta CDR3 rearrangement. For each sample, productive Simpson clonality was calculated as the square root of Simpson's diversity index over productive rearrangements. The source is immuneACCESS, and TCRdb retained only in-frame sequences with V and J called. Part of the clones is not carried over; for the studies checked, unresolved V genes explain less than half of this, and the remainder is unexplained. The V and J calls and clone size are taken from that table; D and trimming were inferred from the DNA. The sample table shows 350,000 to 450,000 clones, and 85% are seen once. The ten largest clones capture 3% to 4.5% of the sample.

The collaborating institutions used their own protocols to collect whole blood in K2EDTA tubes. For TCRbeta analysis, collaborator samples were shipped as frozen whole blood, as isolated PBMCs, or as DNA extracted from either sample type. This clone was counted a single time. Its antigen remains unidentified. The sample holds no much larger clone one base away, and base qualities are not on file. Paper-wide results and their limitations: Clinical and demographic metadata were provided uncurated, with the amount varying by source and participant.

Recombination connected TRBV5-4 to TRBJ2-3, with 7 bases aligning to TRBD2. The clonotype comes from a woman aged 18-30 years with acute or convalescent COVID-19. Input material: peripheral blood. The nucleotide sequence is TGTGCCAGCAGCTTGGAACTAGCGCGCACAGATACGCAGTATTTT. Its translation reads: CASSLELARTDTQYF.